A single sample is the source of the 11 T cell receptor beta chains below, sequenced in a study of blood T cell repertoires in COVID-19. Only in-frame clones appear in the TCRdb table, and some are missing; sequencing was by immunoSEQ multiplex PCR. Among under 250,000 clones, approximately 85% were seen once, and the ten largest hold 9.1%. Sequenced input: PBMCs or T cells enriched from blood (not recorded which). The receptors here all came from a woman between 45 and 60 years old with acute COVID-19.

This clone was observed a few times. CDR3 sequence: CASSPGQDIYGYTF. The CDR3 coding sequence is TGTGCCAGCAGCCCGGGACAGGACATCTATGGCTACACCTTC. This chain connects TRBV5-4 to TRBJ1-2, with 8 bases fitting TRBD1. This CDR3 contains 14 residues. The V segment lost 4 bases and the J segment 4 bases; nucleotides outside the gene matches: 6. The germline V gene encodes CDR1 SGHNT and CDR2 YYREEE (reference sequence).

The chain couples TRBV29-1 to TRBJ2-2, with TRBD2 as a possible D gene (6 bases). The germline V and J ends were trimmed by 4 bases and 10 bases, with 19 bases remaining between them. CDR1 and CDR2 (germline): SQVTM, ANQGSEA. This CDR3 region has 14 residues. The DNA for the CDR3 is TGCAGCGTTGCACGGGAGCTAGGCAAATTGGAGCTGTTTTTT. This sequence encodes CSVARELGKLELFF.

The genes are TRBV30 and TRBJ1-2; TRBD1 agrees at 7 bases. Germline V gene data show CDR1 as GTSNPN and CDR2 as SVGIG (reference sequence). The junction had 7 bases not matched to a gene; V was cut back by 6 bases and J by 3 bases. This CDR3 contains 13 residues. The CDR3 DNA sequence: TGTGCCTGCCCTGACGGGACAGACTATGGCTACACCTTC. This gives the protein CACPDGTDYGYTF.

The chain combines TRBV19 with TRBJ1-1, with 9 bases lining up with TRBD1. The CDR3 runs 13 residues. The germline gives CDR1 LNHDA, CDR2 SQIVND (reference sequence). J lost 3 bases, V lost 5 bases, and 1 base had no gene match. The CDR3 bases are TGTGCCAGTAGTGACAGGGGGGACACTGAAGCTTTCTTT. It is translated as CASSDRGDTEAFF. Full variable domain (outside the CDR3, taken from reference TRBV19 and TRBJ1-1): DGGITQSPKYLFRKEGQNVTLSCEQNLNHDAMYWYRQDPGQGLRLIYYSQIVNDFQKGDIAEGYSVSREKKESFPLTVTSAQKNPTAFYLCASSDRGDTEAFFGQGTRLTVV.

The chain combines TRBV18 with TRBJ2-3, with TRBD2 matching over 11 bases. The germline V gene encodes CDR1 KGHSH and CDR2 LQKENI. The CDR3 contains 16 residues. J gave up 6 bases and V 0 bases, and 5 bases lay outside the gene matches. The DNA of the CDR3 is TGTGCCAGCTCACCACCGGGACTAGCGGCCGGGGATACGCAGTATTTT. Its translation: CASSPPGLAAGDTQYF.

The chain couples TRBV4-3 to TRBJ2-2; 8 positions match TRBD1. The CDR3 has 16 residues. V lost 3 bases, J lost 6 bases, and 9 bases stayed unmatched. CDR1 and CDR2 from the germline V gene are LGHNA and YSLEER. CDR3 region: CASSHKLRGRAGELFF. CDR3 DNA sequence: TGCGCCAGCAGCCACAAACTCAGGGGGCGAGCCGGGGAGCTGTTTTTT.

The chain uses TRBV3-1 (or the pseudogene TRBV3-2) and TRBJ1-5, with 11 bases matching TRBD1. Looked up from germline, CDR1 is LGHDT and CDR2 is YNNKEL (reference sequence). This CDR3 comprises 21 residues. Trimming removed 4 bases from V and 0 bases from J; junction bases left unmatched: 17. CDR3 DNA: TGTGCCAGCAGCCTGGACAGGGGGCGCTTTATTTTGGATTATAGCAATCAGCCCCAGCATTTT. Translated: CASSLDRGRFILDYSNQPQHF.

The chain recombines TRBV29-1 with TRBJ1-1; D unresolved. CDR1 SQVTM and CDR2 ANQGSEA come from the germline V gene. Trimming left V 8 bases short and J 6 bases short, with 16 bases between. The CDR3 is made up of 12 amino acids. CDR3 nucleotides: TGCAGCACCAAGGGAGTCGGGTCTGAAGCTTTCTTT. Translated, it gives CSTKGVGSEAFF. The whole variable domain, filled in from reference TRBV29-1 and TRBJ1-1, reads SAVISQKPSRDICQRGTSLTIQCQVDSQVTMMFWYRQQPGQSLTLIATANQGSEATYESGFVIDKFPISRPNLTFSTLTVSNMSPEDSSIYLCSTKGVGSEAFFGQGTRLTVV.

The chain has TRBV19 and TRBJ1-2; no clear D gene. Germline V CDR1 and CDR2: LNHDA, SQIVND (reference sequence). The CDR3 has 15 residues. V was trimmed by 1 base and J by 3 bases, leaving 12 bases between them. CDR3 region: CASSIAYHRDYGYTF. CDR3 bases: TGTGCCAGTAGTATAGCATACCACAGAGACTATGGCTACACCTTC.

The chain has TRBV19 and TRBJ1-5; 7 bases match TRBD1. The CDR3 sequence is 16 residues long. V shed 3 bases and J 6 bases; nucleotides not matched to a gene: 11. Germline lookup yields CDR1 LNHDA and CDR2 SQIVND (reference sequence). The CDR3 DNA is TGTGCCAGTAGTATGAGGGGGCGCGAGGCGATTCAGCCCCAGCATTTT. It codes for CASSMRGREAIQPQHF.

The V gene is TRBV7-7, the J gene TRBJ2-7, with 12 nucleotides matching TRBD1. This CDR3 region has 15 residues. V shed 5 bases and J 3 bases; nucleotides not matched to a gene: 5. CDR1 and CDR2 from the germline V gene are SSHAT and FNYEAQ (reference sequence). CDR3 in DNA: TGTGCCAGCAGCCCTGGGACAGGGGGCAGCTACGAGCAGTACTTC. It specifies CASSPGTGGSYEQYF.